This T cell receptor (beta chain) emerged from a study of patients and donors after allogeneic stem cell transplantation. TCRdb passed the RT-PCR reads through MiXCR, listing each CDR3 protein once. This repertoire shows roughly 940,000 distinct CDR3 sequences, more than 15% found once; its top ten account for 5% to 6.5%. The CDR3 consists of 14 residues. The V gene's germline CDR1 is MNHEY and CDR2 SVGAGI. V was trimmed by 2 bases and J by 0 bases, leaving 7 bases between them. The chain couples TRBV6-5 to TRBJ1-1; no firm D call. The TCR comes from a human donor who was either an allogeneic HSCT recipient or a stem cell or donor lymphocyte infusion donor (not recorded which). It is not recorded whose cells these are; they may come from a transplant donor. Specimen: blood, either unsorted or a sorted T cell fraction (not recorded which). The CDR3 region has the DNA TGTGCCAGCAGTTACGACGGACTGAACACTGAAGCTTTCTTT. Its protein is CASSYDGLNTEAFF.